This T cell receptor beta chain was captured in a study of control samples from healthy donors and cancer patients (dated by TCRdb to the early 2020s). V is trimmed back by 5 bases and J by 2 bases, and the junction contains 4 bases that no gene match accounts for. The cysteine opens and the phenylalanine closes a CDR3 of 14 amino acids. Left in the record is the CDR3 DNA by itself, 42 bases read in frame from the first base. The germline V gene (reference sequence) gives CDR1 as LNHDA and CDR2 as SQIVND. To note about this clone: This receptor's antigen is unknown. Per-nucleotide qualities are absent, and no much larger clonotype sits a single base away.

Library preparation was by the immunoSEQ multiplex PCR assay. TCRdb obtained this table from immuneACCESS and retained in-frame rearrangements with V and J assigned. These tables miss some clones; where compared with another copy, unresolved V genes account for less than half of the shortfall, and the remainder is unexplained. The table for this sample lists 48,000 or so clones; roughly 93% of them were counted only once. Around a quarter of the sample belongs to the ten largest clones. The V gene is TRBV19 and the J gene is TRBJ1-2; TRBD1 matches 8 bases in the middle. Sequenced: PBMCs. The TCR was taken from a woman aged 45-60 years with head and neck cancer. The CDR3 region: CASSEQGGNYGYTF. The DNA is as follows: TGTGCCAGTAGTGAACAGGGGGGAAACTATGGCTACACCTTC. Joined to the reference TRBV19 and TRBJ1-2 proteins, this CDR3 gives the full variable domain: DGGITQSPKYLFRKEGQNVTLSCEQNLNHDAMYWYRQDPGQGLRLIYYSQIVNDFQKGDIAEGYSVSREKKESFPLTVTSAQKNPTAFYLCASSEQGGNYGYTFGSGTRLTVV.